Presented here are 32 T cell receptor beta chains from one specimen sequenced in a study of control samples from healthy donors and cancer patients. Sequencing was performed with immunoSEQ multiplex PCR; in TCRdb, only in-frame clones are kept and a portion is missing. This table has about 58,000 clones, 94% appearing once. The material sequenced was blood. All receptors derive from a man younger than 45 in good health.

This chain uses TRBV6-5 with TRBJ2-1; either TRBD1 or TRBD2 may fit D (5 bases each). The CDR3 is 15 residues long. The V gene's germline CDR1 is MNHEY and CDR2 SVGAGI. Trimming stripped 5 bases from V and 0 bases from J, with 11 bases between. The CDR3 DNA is TGTGCCAGCAGTCGGGACCACTTCTCCTACAATGAGCAGTTCTTC. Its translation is CASSRDHFSYNEQFF.

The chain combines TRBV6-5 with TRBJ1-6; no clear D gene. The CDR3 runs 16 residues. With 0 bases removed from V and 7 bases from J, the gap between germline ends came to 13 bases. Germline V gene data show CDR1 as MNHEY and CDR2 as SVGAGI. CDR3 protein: CASSYSQRVGNSPLHF. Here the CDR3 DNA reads TGTGCCAGCAGTTACTCGCAGCGGGTCGGGAATTCACCCCTCCACTTT.

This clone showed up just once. DNA for the CDR3: TGTGCCAGCAGCCCTAGGGGTACTTTTGTTCAGGGTTCCTACAATGAGCAGTTCTTC. Translating gives CASSPRGTFVQGSYNEQFF. J is TRBJ2-1 and V is TRBV5-6; tentatively, D is TRBD1 (5 bases). This CDR3 is built from 19 residues. Trimming stripped 4 bases from V and 1 base from J, with 24 bases between. In germline, CDR1 is SGHDT, CDR2 YYEEEE.

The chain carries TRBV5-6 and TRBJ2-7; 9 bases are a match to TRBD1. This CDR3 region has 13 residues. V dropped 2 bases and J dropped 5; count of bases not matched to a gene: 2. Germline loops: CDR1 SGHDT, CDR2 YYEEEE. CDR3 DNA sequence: TGTGCCAGCAGCTTAGGACAGGGGAACGAGCAGTACTTC. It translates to CASSLGQGNEQYF.

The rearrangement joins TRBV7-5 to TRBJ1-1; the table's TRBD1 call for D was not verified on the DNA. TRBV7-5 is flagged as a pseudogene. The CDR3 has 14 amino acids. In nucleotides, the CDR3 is TGTGCCAGAAGCTTGGATCAGGGGATCACTGAAGCTTTCTTT. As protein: CARSLDQGITEAFF.

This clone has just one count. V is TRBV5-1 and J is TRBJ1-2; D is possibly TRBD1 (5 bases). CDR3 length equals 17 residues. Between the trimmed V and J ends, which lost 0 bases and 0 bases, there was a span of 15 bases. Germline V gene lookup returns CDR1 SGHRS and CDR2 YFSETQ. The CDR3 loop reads CASSLAGTGSSNYGYTF. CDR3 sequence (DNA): TGCGCCAGCAGCTTGGCCGGGACGGGCTCTTCTAACTATGGCTACACCTTC.

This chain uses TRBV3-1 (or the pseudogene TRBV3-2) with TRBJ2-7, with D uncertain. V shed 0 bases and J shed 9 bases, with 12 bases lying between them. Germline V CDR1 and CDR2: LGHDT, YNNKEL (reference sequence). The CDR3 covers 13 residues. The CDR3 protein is CASSQDWAARQYF. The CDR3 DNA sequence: TGTGCCAGCAGCCAAGATTGGGCGGCTAGGCAGTACTTC.

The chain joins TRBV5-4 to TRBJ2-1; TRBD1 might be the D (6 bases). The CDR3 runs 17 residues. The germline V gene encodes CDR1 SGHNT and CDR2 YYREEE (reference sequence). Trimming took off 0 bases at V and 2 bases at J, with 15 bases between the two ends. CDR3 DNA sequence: TGTGCCAGCAGCTTGGGCCGGCAGGGGTATACCTACAATGAGCAGTTCTTC. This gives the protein CASSLGRQGYTYNEQFF.

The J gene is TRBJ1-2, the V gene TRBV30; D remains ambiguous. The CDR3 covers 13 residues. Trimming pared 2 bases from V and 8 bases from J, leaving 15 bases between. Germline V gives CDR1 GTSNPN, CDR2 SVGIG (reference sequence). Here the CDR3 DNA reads TGTGCCTGGAGTAAGCAGGCCCTTGGCGGCTACACCTTC. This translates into CAWSKQALGGYTF.

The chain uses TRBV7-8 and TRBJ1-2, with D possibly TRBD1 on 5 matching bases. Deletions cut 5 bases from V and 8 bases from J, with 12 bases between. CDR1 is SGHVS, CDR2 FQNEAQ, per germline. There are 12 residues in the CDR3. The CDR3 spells CASSLQGEGYTF. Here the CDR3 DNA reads TGTGCCAGCAGCCTTCAAGGGGAAGGCTACACCTTC.

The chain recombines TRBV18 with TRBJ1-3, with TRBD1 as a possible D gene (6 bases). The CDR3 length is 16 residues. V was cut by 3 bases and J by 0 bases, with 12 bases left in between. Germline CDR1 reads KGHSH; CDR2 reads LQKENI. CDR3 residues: CASSPGTPSSGNTIYF. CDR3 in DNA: TGTGCCAGCTCACCCGGGACACCTAGCTCTGGAAACACCATATATTTT.

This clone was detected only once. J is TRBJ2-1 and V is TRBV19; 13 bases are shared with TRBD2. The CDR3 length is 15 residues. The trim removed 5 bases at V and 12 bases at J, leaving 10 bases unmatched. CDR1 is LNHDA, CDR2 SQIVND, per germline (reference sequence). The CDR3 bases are TGTGCCAGTAGTTCCGGACTAGCGGGGGTAGAAGGGCAGTTCTTC. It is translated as CASSSGLAGVEGQFF.

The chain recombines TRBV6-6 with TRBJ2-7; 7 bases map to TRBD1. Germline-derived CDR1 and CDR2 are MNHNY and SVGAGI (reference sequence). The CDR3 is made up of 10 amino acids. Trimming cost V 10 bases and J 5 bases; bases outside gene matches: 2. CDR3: CATTGDEQYF. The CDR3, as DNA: TGTGCCACTACAGGGGACGAGCAGTACTTC.

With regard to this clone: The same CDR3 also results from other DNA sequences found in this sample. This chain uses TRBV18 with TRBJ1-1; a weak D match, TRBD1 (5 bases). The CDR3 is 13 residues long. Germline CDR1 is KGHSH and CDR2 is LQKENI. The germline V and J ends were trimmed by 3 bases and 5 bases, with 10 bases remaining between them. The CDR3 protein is CASSPQGGTEAFF. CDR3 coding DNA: TGTGCCAGCTCACCGCAGGGAGGTACTGAAGCTTTCTTT.

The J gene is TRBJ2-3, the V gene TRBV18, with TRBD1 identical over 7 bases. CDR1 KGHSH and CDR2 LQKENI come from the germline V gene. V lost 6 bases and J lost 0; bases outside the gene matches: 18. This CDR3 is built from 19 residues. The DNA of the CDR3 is TGTGCCAGCTCCCCGCCCAGGACAGGACCCGTCTATAGCACAGATACGCAGTATTTT. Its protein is CASSPPRTGPVYSTDTQYF.

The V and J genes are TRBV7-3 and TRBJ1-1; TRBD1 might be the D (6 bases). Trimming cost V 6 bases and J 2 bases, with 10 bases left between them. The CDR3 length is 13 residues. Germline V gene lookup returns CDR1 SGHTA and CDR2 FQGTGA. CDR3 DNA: TGTGCCAGCAGTGGGGGACAAAACACTGAAGCTTTCTTT. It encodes CASSGGQNTEAFF.

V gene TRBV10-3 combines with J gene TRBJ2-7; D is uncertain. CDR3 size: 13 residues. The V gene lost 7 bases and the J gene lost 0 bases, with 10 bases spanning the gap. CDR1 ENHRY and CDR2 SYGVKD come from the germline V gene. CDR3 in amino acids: CAIMGNFSYEQYF. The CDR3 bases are TGTGCCATCATGGGTAACTTCTCCTACGAGCAGTACTTC.

The CDR3 sequence: CASGQSSYEQYF. DNA of the CDR3: TGTGCCAGCGGTCAGAGCTCCTACGAGCAGTACTTC. The chain couples TRBV25-1 to TRBJ2-7; D remains unclear. CDR1 and CDR2 from the germline V gene are MGHDK and SYGVNS. The V and J ends lost 8 bases and 0 bases respectively, with 8 bases between them. The CDR3 is 12 amino acids.

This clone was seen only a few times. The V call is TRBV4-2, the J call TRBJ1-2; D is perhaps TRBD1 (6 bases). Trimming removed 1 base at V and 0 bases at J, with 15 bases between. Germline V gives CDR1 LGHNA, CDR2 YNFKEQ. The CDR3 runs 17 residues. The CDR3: CASSQGQVPTSNYGYTF. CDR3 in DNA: TGTGCCAGCAGCCAAGGACAGGTGCCTACCTCTAACTATGGCTACACCTTC.

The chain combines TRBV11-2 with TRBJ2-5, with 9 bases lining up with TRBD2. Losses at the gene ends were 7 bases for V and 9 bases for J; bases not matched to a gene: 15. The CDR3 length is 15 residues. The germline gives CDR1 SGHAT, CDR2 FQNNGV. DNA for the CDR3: TGTGCCAGCACCTCGGGACTAGCCCTGGGGGGGGCCCAGTACTTC. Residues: CASTSGLALGGAQYF.

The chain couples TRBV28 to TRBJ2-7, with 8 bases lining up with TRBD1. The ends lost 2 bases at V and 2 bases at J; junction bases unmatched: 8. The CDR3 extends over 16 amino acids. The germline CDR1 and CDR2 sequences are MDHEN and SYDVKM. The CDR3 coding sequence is TGTGCCAGCAGTTTAGGACAGGGAATGTTCCCCTACGAGCAGTACTTC. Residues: CASSLGQGMFPYEQYF.

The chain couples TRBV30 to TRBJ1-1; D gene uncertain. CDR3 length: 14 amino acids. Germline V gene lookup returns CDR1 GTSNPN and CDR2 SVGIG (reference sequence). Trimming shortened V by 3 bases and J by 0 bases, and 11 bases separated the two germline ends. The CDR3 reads CAWSAAPLNTEAFF. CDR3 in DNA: TGTGCCTGGAGCGCCGCCCCCTTGAACACTGAAGCTTTCTTT.

CDR3 nucleotides: TGTGCCAGCAGGACAGGGCAACCTTTCACCTACGAGCAGTACTTC. Its protein is CASRTGQPFTYEQYF. The rearrangement uses TRBV28 and TRBJ2-7, with 7 bases fitting TRBD1. V was pared by 6 bases and J by 2 bases, with 10 bases of the junction left unmatched. The CDR3 runs 15 residues. Germline loops: CDR1 MDHEN, CDR2 SYDVKM.

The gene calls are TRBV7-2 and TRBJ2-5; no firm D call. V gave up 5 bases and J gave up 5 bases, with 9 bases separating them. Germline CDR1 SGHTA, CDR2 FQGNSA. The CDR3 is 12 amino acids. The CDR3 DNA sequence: TGTGCCAGCAGCCCCCGCGGTGAGACCCAGTACTTC. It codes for CASSPRGETQYF.

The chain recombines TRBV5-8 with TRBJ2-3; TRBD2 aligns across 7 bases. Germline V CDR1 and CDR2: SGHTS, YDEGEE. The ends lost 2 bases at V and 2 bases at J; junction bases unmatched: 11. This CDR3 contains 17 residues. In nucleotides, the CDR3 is TGTGCCAGCAGCTTTCCGAAAAAGCGGGGCAACACAGATACGCAGTATTTT. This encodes CASSFPKKRGNTDTQYF. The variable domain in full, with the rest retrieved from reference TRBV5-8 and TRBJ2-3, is EAGVTQSPTHLIKTRGQQATLRCSPISGHTSVYWYQQALGLGLQFLLWYDEGEERNRGNFPPRFSGRQFPNYSSELNVNALELEDSALYLCASSFPKKRGNTDTQYFGPGTRLTVL.

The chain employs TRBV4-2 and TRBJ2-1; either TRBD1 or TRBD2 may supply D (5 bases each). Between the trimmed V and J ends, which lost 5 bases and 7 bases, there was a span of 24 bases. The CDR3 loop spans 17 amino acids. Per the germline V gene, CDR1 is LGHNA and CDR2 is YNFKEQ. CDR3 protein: CASSEGDVGDLKNEQFF. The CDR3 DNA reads TGTGCCAGCAGCGAAGGGGACGTGGGGGACCTCAAGAATGAGCAGTTCTTC.

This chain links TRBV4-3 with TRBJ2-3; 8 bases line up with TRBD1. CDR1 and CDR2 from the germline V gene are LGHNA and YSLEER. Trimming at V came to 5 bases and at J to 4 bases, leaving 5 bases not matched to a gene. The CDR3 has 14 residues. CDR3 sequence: CASSFRQGSDTQYF. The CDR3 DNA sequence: TGCGCCAGCAGCTTTCGACAGGGGTCAGATACGCAGTATTTT.

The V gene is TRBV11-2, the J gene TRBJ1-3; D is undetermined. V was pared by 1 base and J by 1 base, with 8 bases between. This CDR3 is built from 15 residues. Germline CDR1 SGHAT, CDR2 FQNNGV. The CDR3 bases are TGTGCCAGCAGCTTAGTAGGCAGATCTGGAAACACCATATATTTT. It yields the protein CASSLVGRSGNTIYF. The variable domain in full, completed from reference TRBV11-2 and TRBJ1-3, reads EAGVAQSPRYKIIEKRQSVAFWCNPISGHATLYWYQQILGQGPKLLIQFQNNGVVDDSQLPKDRFSAERLKGVDSTLKIQPAKLEDSAVYLCASSLVGRSGNTIYFGEGSWLTVV.

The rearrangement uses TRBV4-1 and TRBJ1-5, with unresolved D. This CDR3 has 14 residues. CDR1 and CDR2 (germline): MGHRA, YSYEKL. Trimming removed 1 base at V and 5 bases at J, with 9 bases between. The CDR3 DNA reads TGCGCCAGCAGCCAAGGCGGTCTCGATCAGCCCCAGCATTTT. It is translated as CASSQGGLDQPQHF.

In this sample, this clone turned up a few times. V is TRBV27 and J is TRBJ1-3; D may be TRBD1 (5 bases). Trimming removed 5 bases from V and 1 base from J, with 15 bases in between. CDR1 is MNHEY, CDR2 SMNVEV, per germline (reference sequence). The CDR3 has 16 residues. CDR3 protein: CASSITGPLSGNTIYF. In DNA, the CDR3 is TGTGCCAGCAGTATAACAGGACCCCTTTCTGGAAACACCATATATTTT.

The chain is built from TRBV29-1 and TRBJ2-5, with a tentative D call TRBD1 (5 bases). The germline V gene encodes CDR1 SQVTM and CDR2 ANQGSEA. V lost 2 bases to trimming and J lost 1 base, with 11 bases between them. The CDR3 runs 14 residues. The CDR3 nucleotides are TGCAGCGTTGAACCGGCAGGGATCCAAGAGACCCAGTACTTC. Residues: CSVEPAGIQETQYF.

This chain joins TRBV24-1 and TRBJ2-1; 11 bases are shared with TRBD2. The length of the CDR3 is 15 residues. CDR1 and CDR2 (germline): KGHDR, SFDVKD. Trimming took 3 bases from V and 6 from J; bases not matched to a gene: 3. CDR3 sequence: CATSDVAGGPNEQFF. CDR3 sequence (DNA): TGTGCCACCAGTGATGTAGCGGGGGGGCCCAATGAGCAGTTCTTC.